In its sample, the clone carrying this T cell receptor beta chain was seen a few times. Its antigen remains unidentified. The data originate from a study of high-grade serous ovarian cancer treatment subgroups. Background on the study: Samples averaged around 14,000 reads and about 7,100 unique TCR beta rearrangements. Notes on the study in general: Only CDR3 was analyzed; CDR1 and CDR2 were not.

Measured with immunoSEQ multiplex PCR; TCRdb has only the in-frame clones, and not every one. The sample shows 19,000 or so clones, roughly four fifths of them seen only once. Tumor tissue was taken before any definitive surgery or chemotherapy was given. The germline gives CDR1 MNHEY, CDR2 SVGAGI. The V end was cut by 0 bases, the J end by 3 bases, with 9 bases between. The CDR3 consists of 14 residues. The material sequenced was tumor tissue. The rearrangement links TRBV6-5 to TRBJ2-7, with D possibly TRBD1 on 6 matching bases. This clonotype was sampled from a human donor with high-grade serous ovarian cancer. CDR3 loop: CASSYSTGNYEQYF. The CDR3 DNA is TGTGCCAGCAGTTACTCGACAGGCAACTACGAGCAGTACTTC.